Listed below are T cell receptor beta chains from one sample, sequenced in a study of T cell responses to AZD1222 COVID-19 vaccine. Sequencing used immunoSEQ multiplex PCR; TCRdb keeps in-frame clones, though not all of them. The table lists some 150,000 clones, about 91% of them singletons. The sequences come from peripheral blood, collected on day 0 of AZD1222 vaccination. The source of these receptors is an adult in good health. Each CDR3 is given with its conserved first and last residue. The D gene is left open where the match is weak. A row's size may be missing; if present it is once, few, many or a size class.

clone_size	d_call	j_call	v_call	cdr3_nt	cdr3_aa
-	TRBD1	TRBJ1-4	TRBV9	TGTGCCAGCAGCACCGAACAGGGGGCAACTAATGAAAAACTGTTTTTT	CASSTEQGATNEKLFF
-	-	TRBJ1-1	TRBV19	TGTGCCAGTAGTATAGGTTGGACAGAGGGGAACACTGAAGCTTTCTTT	CASSIGWTEGNTEAFF
-	-	TRBJ1-3	TRBV28	TGTGCCAGCAGCAATTCAGGGTATGGAAACACCATATATTTT	CASSNSGYGNTIYF
-	-	TRBJ1-5	TRBV6-2/TRBV6-3	TGTGCCAGCAGCCCTAGGGGGTTTGTGACCCAGCATTTT	CASSPRGFVTQHF
-	TRBD1	TRBJ1-2	TRBV19	TGTGCCAGTAGCCCGGACAGGGGTAACTATGGCTACACCTTC	CASSPDRGNYGYTF
-	TRBD1	TRBJ1-1	TRBV18	TGTGCCAGCTCACCCGCAGGGGGCAAGGTTGAAGCTTTCTTT	CASSPAGGKVEAFF
-	-	TRBJ1-3	TRBV7-6	TGTGCCAGCAGCTTAGTTCGGTTTGGAGGGTCCCACTCTGGAAACACCATATATTTT	CASSLVRFGGSHSGNTIYF
-	TRBD2	TRBJ2-3	TRBV28	TGTGCCAGCAGTTTTTCGGTTAGCGGGAGCACAGATACGCAGTATTTT	CASSFSVSGSTDTQYF
once	TRBD2	TRBJ2-1	TRBV6-1	TGTGCCAGCAGTGAACAAGGACTTAGCGGGAGGAATGATAATGAGCAGTTCTTC	CASSEQGLSGRNDNEQFF
-	-	TRBJ2-1	TRBV3-1/TRBV3-2	TGTGCCAGCAGCCAAGATCGGAGACTAGGAGCCTACAATGAGCAGTTCTTC	CASSQDRRLGAYNEQFF
-	-	TRBJ2-7	TRBV11-1	TGTGCCAGCAGCTTGGATGTCGGGGGCTCCTACGAGCAGTACTTC	CASSLDVGGSYEQYF
-	-	TRBJ1-5	TRBV27	TGTGCCAGCAGTAACAGGTCGTCGGGCAATCAGCCCCAGCATTTT	CASSNRSSGNQPQHF
-	TRBD1	TRBJ1-2	TRBV29-1	TGCAGCGTAGGGACAGGGGAAGGCTACACCTTC	CSVGTGEGYTF
-	-	TRBJ2-5	TRBV15	TGTGCCACCAGCACCCTGAGGGCTTCGCAAGAGACCCAGTACTTC	CATSTLRASQETQYF